These 14 T cell receptor beta chains originate from one sample sequenced in a study of blood T cell repertoires in COVID-19. Data came from immunoSEQ multiplex PCR; TCRdb stores just in-frame clones and leaves some out. The repertoire holds tens of thousands of clones, with about 81% as singletons. Sequenced input: peripheral blood. These receptors all come from a human donor in a cohort sampled during active COVID-19.

On this clone itself: This CDR3 is missing its conserved last phenylalanine or tryptophan, likely due to a read error. Because the CDR3's place on the DNA is in doubt, the DNA is left out and the CDR3 is given as listed by TCRdb. This chain links TRBV15 with TRBJ1-4. Germline CDR1 reads LNHNV; CDR2 reads YYDKDF (reference sequence). The CDR3 contains 8 residues when both ends are counted. CDR3 amino acids: CATSRAPS.

This chain links TRBV29-1 with TRBJ2-1; D might be TRBD2 (7 bases). The germline V and J ends were trimmed by 6 bases and 3 bases, with 18 bases remaining between them. Germline-derived CDR1 and CDR2 are SQVTM and ANQGSEA. The CDR3 is 15 amino acids. The CDR3 DNA is TGCAGCGTCCCAGGGAGGGGGGGGTTCTACAATGAGCAGTTCTTC. Translating it yields CSVPGRGGFYNEQFF.

This clone appeared once. The CDR3 DNA reads TGTGCCAGCAGCCAAGATACGCAGTATTTT. It translates to CASSQDTQYF. The rearrangement uses TRBV7-9 and TRBJ2-3, with unresolved D. There are 10 residues in the CDR3. Per germline, CDR1 SEHNR and CDR2 FQNEAQ (reference sequence). V was shortened by 5 bases and J by 5 bases, with 2 bases between the two germline ends.

V and J are TRBV2 and TRBJ2-7; TRBD1 might be the D (6 bases). Germline lookup yields CDR1 SNHLY and CDR2 FYNNEI. V lost 5 bases and J lost 2, with 10 bases in between. CDR3 length: 13 amino acids. The chain's CDR3 is CASSRGGTYEQYF. The CDR3 region has the DNA TGTGCCAGCAGTCGAGGGGGAACCTACGAGCAGTACTTC.

The table lists this clone with a few counts. The J gene is TRBJ1-5, the V gene TRBV2; D is undetermined. The V and J ends lost 6 bases and 0 bases respectively, with 6 bases between them. From germline, CDR1 is SNHLY and CDR2 FYNNEI. The CDR3 has 13 amino acids. CDR3 in DNA: TGTGCCAGCAGACAGAATAGCAATCAGCCCCAGCATTTT. Its translation: CASRQNSNQPQHF.

This clone was seen only once. The chain carries TRBV27 and TRBJ1-5; 9 bases match TRBD1. Germline CDR1 MNHEY, CDR2 SMNVEV (reference sequence). The trim removed 7 bases at V and 6 bases at J, leaving 7 bases unmatched. This CDR3 has 14 amino acids. CDR3 DNA: TGTGCCAGCAAGCGGGACAGGGCTGGTCAGCCCCAGCATTTT. Its protein product is CASKRDRAGQPQHF.

The chain joins TRBV7-2 to TRBJ1-1; 7 nucleotides match TRBD1. The V gene's germline CDR1 is SGHTA and CDR2 FQGNSA. V trimming: 2 bases; J trimming: 6 bases; junction bases outside the gene matches: 12. The CDR3 contains 16 residues. The CDR3 bases are TGTGCCAGCAGCTTACGACAGGGTACTCCCAGGGCTGAAGCTTTCTTT. This codes for CASSLRQGTPRAEAFF.

The chain links TRBV5-4 to TRBJ2-2, with D perhaps matching TRBD1 (6 bases). Germline CDR1 reads SGHNT; CDR2 reads YYREEE (reference sequence). CDR3 length: 14 residues. V dropped 4 bases and J dropped 6 bases, with 13 bases sitting between them. The CDR3 DNA reads as TGTGCCAGCAGCACCGGACAGTGGGCCGGGGAGCTGTTTTTT. Translated, it gives CASSTGQWAGELFF.

CDR3 nucleotide sequence: TGTGCCAGCACCTTGGGGACTAGTATCGTCGAGCAGTTCTTC. This sequence encodes CASTLGTSIVEQFF. The V gene is TRBV11-2, the J gene TRBJ2-1; the match to TRBD2 covers 8 bases. Trimming removed 7 bases from V and 10 bases from J; junction bases left unmatched: 12. This CDR3 has 14 residues. Germline lookup yields CDR1 SGHAT and CDR2 FQNNGV.

This clone was seen only a few times. The CDR3 spells CASSPSRGTSRGEQYF. DNA for the CDR3: TGTGCCAGCTCACCCTCCCGGGGGACTTCCAGGGGGGAGCAGTACTTC. This sequence joins TRBV18 and TRBJ2-7; D is possibly TRBD1 (7 bases). V was shortened by 3 bases and J by 7 bases, with 22 bases between the two germline ends. The germline gives CDR1 KGHSH, CDR2 LQKENI. CDR3 length equals 16 residues.

This clone was observed many times. V usage is TRBV2 and J usage is TRBJ2-2, with 9 bases identical to TRBD1. The CDR3 sequence is 17 residues long. CDR1 is SNHLY and CDR2 is FYNNEI in the germline V gene. V trimming: 5 bases; J trimming: 6 bases; junction bases outside the gene matches: 13. This CDR3 is CASSRRKQGAVAGELFF. For the CDR3, the DNA is TGTGCCAGCAGTCGGAGGAAACAGGGGGCGGTGGCCGGGGAGCTGTTTTTT. Full variable domain (outside the CDR3, taken from reference TRBV2 and TRBJ2-2): EPEVTQTPSHQVTQMGQEVILRCVPISNHLYFYWYRQILGQKVEFLVSFYNNEISEKSEIFDDQFSVERPDGSNFTLKIRSTKLEDSAMYFCASSRRKQGAVAGELFFGEGSRLTVL.

The CDR3 DNA is TGTGCCTGGAGTGCGATGGGGACAGCTCCCTATGGCTACACCTTC. Translation: CAWSAMGTAPYGYTF. This chain uses TRBV30 with TRBJ1-2; TRBD1 matches at 7 bases. Germline CDR1 reads GTSNPN; CDR2 reads SVGIG (reference sequence). J gave up 4 bases and V 1 base, and 9 bases lay outside the gene matches. The CDR3 has 15 amino acids.

The chain is built from TRBV28 and TRBJ2-5; perhaps TRBD1 as D (5 bases). Germline V lookup: CDR1 MDHEN, CDR2 SYDVKM. This CDR3 is built from 14 residues. Trimming removed 3 bases from V and 5 bases from J, with 13 bases in between. The CDR3 DNA sequence: TGTGCCAGCAGTTTTTTCCAGGGTACGGAGACCCAGTACTTC. This translates into CASSFFQGTETQYF.

The chain carries TRBV4-3 and TRBJ1-5, with 7 bases identical to TRBD1. J lost 5 bases, V lost 1 base, and 17 bases had no gene match. The germline CDR1 and CDR2 sequences are LGHNA and YSLEER. The CDR3 runs 19 residues. The CDR3 nucleotides read TGCGCCAGCAGCCAAGGGCTAGGACAGGTCCAGTCCGGGGATCAGCCCCAGCATTTT. Translating it yields CASSQGLGQVQSGDQPQHF.